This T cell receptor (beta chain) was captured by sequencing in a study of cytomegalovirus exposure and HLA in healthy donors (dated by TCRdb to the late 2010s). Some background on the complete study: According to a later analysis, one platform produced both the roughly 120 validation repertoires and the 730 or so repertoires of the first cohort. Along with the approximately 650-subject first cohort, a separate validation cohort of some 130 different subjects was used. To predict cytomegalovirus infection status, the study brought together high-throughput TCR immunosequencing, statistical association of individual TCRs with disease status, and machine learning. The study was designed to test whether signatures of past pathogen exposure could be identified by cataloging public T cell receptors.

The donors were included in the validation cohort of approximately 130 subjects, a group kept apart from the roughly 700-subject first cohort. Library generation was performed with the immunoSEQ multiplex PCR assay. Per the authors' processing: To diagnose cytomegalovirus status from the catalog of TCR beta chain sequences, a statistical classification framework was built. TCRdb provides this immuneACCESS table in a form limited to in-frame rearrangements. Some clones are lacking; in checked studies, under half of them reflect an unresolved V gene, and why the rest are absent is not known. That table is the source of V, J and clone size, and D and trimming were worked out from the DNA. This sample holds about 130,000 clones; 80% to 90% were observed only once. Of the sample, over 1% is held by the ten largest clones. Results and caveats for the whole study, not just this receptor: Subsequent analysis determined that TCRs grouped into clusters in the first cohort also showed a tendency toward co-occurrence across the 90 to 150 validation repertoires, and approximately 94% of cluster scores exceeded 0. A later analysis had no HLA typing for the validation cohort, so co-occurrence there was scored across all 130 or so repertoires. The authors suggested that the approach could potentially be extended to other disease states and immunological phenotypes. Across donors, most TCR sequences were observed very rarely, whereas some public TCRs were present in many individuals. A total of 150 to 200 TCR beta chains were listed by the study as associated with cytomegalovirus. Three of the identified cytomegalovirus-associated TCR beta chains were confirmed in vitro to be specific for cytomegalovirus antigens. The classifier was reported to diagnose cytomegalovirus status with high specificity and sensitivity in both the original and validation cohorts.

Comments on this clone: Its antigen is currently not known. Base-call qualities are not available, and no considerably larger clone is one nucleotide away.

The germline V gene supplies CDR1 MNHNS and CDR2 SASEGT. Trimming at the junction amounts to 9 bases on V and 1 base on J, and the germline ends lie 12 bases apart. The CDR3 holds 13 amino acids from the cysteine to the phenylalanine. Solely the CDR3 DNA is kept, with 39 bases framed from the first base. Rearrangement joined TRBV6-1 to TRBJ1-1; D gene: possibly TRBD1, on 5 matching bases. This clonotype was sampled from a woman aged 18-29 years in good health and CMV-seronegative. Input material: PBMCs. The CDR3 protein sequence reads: CASSGLQNTEAFF. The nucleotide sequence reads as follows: TGTGCCAGTTCGGGACTCCAGAACACTGAAGCTTTCTTT.